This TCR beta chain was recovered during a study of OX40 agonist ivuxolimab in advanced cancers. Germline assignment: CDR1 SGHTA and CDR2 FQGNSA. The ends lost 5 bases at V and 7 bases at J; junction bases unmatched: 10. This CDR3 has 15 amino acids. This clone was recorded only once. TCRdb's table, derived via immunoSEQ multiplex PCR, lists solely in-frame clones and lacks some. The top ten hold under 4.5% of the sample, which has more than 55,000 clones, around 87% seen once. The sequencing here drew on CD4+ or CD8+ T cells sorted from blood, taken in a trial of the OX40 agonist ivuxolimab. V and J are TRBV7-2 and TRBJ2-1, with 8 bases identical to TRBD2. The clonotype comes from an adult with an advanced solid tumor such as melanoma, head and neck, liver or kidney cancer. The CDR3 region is CASSTRAGGLNEQFF. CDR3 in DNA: TGTGCCAGCAGCACCCGGGCGGGGGGCCTGAATGAGCAGTTCTTC. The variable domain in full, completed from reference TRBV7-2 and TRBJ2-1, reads GAGVSQSPSNKVTEKGKDVELRCDPISGHTALYWYRQSLGQGLEFLIYFQGNSAPDKSGLPSDRFSAERTGGSVSTLTIQRTQQEDSAVYLCASSTRAGGLNEQFFGPGTRLTVL.